The 32 T cell receptor beta chains in this list originate from one sample, sequenced in a study of T cell clonality in common variable immunodeficiency. Using immunoSEQ multiplex PCR, the repertoire was profiled, and TCRdb retains in-frame clones only, with some absent. The specimen has tens of thousands of clones, none found just once. Sequencing was done on a sample of peripheral blood mononuclear cells. The receptors derive from a person aged 18-70 years in good health.

In its sample, this clone was seen many times. The read ends 3 residues shy of where the CDR3 ends; the end is completed using the germline J gene. The rearrangement joins TRBV6-4 to TRBJ2-3; 10 bases line up with TRBD1. The ends lost 5 bases at V and 4 bases at J; junction bases unmatched: 6. Germline CDR1 MRHNA, CDR2 SNTAGT. CDR3 size: 15 residues. The CDR3 here is CASSRQGAPADTQYF. The DNA read from the CDR3 is TGTGCCAGCAGTAGACAGGGGGCGCCGGCAGATACG.

This clone was recorded at least ten times. The read terminates 3 residues before the CDR3 end, so the remaining end is supplied by the germline J gene. V usage is TRBV2 and J usage is TRBJ1-1; tentative D call: TRBD1 (6 bases). Germline V CDR1 and CDR2: SNHLY, FYNNEI. Trimming shortened V by 6 bases and J by 3 bases, and 20 bases separated the two germline ends. The CDR3 extends over 16 amino acids. Incomplete CDR3 DNA: TGTGCCAGCAGAGATACCAGGGGCAGTATCGACACTGAA. It codes for CASRDTRGSIDTE. The whole CDR3 protein reads CASRDTRGSIDTEAFF.

This clone was counted ten times or more. The read terminates 3 residues before the CDR3 end, so the remaining end is supplied by the germline J gene. This chain connects TRBV2 to TRBJ2-4; D perhaps matches TRBD2 (5 bases). CDR1 and CDR2 from the germline V gene are SNHLY and FYNNEI. Trimming shortened V by 8 bases and J by 3 bases, and 17 bases separated the two germline ends. The CDR3 loop spans 15 amino acids. CDR3 amino acids: CASVGLQAGKNIQYF. The CDR3 bases that were read are TGTGCCAGCGTAGGTCTCCAGGCGGGCAAAAACATT. The variable domain in full, completed from reference TRBV2 and TRBJ2-4, reads EPEVTQTPSHQVTQMGQEVILRCVPISNHLYFYWYRQILGQKVEFLVSFYNNEISEKSEIFDDQFSVERPDGSNFTLKIRSTKLEDSAMYFCASVGLQAGKNIQYFGAGTRLSVL.

This clone has at least ten counts. The CDR3 end is not reached by the read, which stops 3 residues before it; the germline J gene fills it in. The chain couples TRBV7-8 to TRBJ2-3; 13 bases map to TRBD2. Germline V gene sequence: CDR1 SGHVS, CDR2 FQNEAQ. V lost 5 bases to trimming and J lost 2 bases; unmatched junction nucleotides: 7. The CDR3 is made up of 17 amino acids. The CDR3 DNA, read in part, is TGTGCCAGCAGCCTCGGACTAGCGGGGGCGCTCACAGATACG. Protein sequence: CASSLGLAGALTDT. The CDR3 reads in full as CASSLGLAGALTDTQYF.

This clone has a count of ten or more. The read gets to within 3 residues of the CDR3 end, and the germline J gene fills in the rest. V usage is TRBV7-3 and J usage is TRBJ2-1, with 9 bases that match TRBD2. Germline lookup yields CDR1 SGHTA and CDR2 FQGTGA. The CDR3 sequence is 15 residues long. Losses at the gene ends were 5 bases for V and 0 bases for J; bases not matched to a gene: 2. CDR3 DNA (partial): TGTGCCAGCAGCGTTAGCGGGAGCTCCTACAATGAG. Its protein is CASSVSGSSYNE. In full, the CDR3 is CASSVSGSSYNEQFF.

This clone was detected many times. The CDR3 sequence is CASSLVAGEYNEQFF. CDR3 DNA, as far as it was read: TGTGCCAGCAGCTTAGTAGCGGGAGAGTACAATGAG. The J gene is TRBJ2-1, the V gene TRBV7-2, with 9 bases identical to TRBD2. The read falls 3 residues short of the CDR3 end, and the missing part is taken from the germline J gene. V gave up 1 base and J gave up 4 bases; unmatched junction bases: 2. This CDR3 region has 15 residues. Germline CDR1 and CDR2: SGHTA and FQGNSA.

This clone showed up many times. The CDR3 is cut off 3 residues early in the read; its end comes from the germline J gene. J is TRBJ1-4 and V is TRBV30, with TRBD1 identical over 7 bases. This CDR3 comprises 15 residues. V lost 1 base, J lost 10 bases, and 12 bases stayed unmatched. Looked up from germline, CDR1 is GTSNPN and CDR2 is SVGIG (reference sequence). The sequenced CDR3 bases are TGTGCCTGGAGTGGCCCCGGGACAGCCGGCGGAAAA. Translating it yields CAWSGPGTAGGK. The whole CDR3 is CAWSGPGTAGGKLFF. Together with reference TRBV30 and TRBJ1-4, the CDR3 gives the full variable domain: SQTIHQWPATLVQPVGSPLSLECTVEGTSNPNLYWYRQAAGRGLQLLFYSVGIGQISSEVPQNLSASRPQDRQFILSSKKLLLSDSGFYLCAWSGPGTAGGKLFFGSGTQLSVL.

This clone occurred many times. The read ends 3 residues early relative to the CDR3; the germline J gene fills the gap. The V call is TRBV23-1, the J call TRBJ1-2; weak D call: TRBD1 (6 bases). TRBV23-1 is marked as an open reading frame, function uncertain. The CDR3 runs 12 residues. The CDR3 loop is CAPRRGGYGYTF. The covered CDR3 bases are TGCGCCCCGAGAAGAGGGGGTTACGGC.

The CDR3 protein is CASRTGDGYDYTF. CDR3 DNA (partial): TGTGCCAGCCGGACAGGGGACGGCTACGAC. The V gene is TRBV18, the J gene TRBJ1-2; 9 nucleotides align to TRBD1. The read gets to within 3 residues of the CDR3 end, and the germline J gene fills in the rest. Germline values: CDR1 KGHSH, CDR2 LQKENI. The CDR3 is 13 amino acids.

This clone was counted ten times or more. The sequence runs out 3 residues before the end of the CDR3; the remainder is reconstructed from the germline J gene. This specimen includes other DNA sequences encoding the same CDR3. The rearrangement joins TRBV6-2 or TRBV6-3 to TRBJ2-7; D unresolved. CDR1 is MNHEY and CDR2 is SVGEGT in the germline V gene. The CDR3 contains 11 residues. V dropped 5 bases and J dropped 2 bases, with 4 bases sitting between them. CDR3 region: CASSSPYEQYF. The covered CDR3 bases are TGTGCCAGCAGTAGCCCCTACGAG.

Comments on this clone: Read coverage stops 3 residues before the CDR3 terminus; the germline J gene supplies the remainder. The rearrangement uses TRBV7-6 and TRBJ2-1, with 8 positions matching TRBD2. After removal of 0 bases from V and 4 bases from J, the junction contained 8 bases not matched to a gene. From germline, CDR1 is SGHVS and CDR2 FNYEAQ. The CDR3 length is 17 residues. CDR3 DNA (partial): TGTGCCAGCAGCTTAGCATCGGCGGGGGGTGTATACAATGAG. Amino acids: CASSLASAGGVYNE. In full, the CDR3 reads CASSLASAGGVYNEQFF. The full variable domain, its missing parts supplied by reference TRBV7-6 and TRBJ2-1, is GAGVSQSPRYKVTKRGQDVALRCDPISGHVSLYWYRQALGQGPEFLTYFNYEAQQDKSGLPNDRFSAERPEGSISTLTIQRTEQRDSAMYRCASSLASAGGVYNEQFFGPGTRLTVL.

This clone was found many times. The sequence runs out 3 residues before the end of the CDR3; the remainder is reconstructed from the germline J gene. The chain recombines TRBV4-2 with TRBJ1-3, with TRBD1 as a possible D gene (5 bases). In germline, CDR1 is LGHNA, CDR2 YNFKEQ. V was clipped by 4 bases and J by 7 bases, with 23 bases between them. The CDR3 spans 17 residues. The DNA read from the CDR3 is TGTGCCAGCAGCCGGGGGGGGATATCAAGCGGTTATAACACC. It specifies CASSRGGISSGYNT. In full, the CDR3 is CASSRGGISSGYNTIYF.

In its sample, this clone was seen many times. With the read ending 3 residues before the CDR3 end, the germline J gene is used to fill in that end. The rearrangement joins TRBV6-4 to TRBJ2-1; D may match TRBD1 or TRBD2 (6 bases each). This CDR3 spans 16 amino acids. V lost 0 bases and J 2 bases, leaving 11 bases between the germline ends. Germline values: CDR1 MRHNA, CDR2 SNTAGT. The CDR3 is CASSDSGGDTYNEQFF. The DNA read from the CDR3 is TGTGCCAGCAGTGACTCAGGAGGGGACACCTACAATGAG.

This clone was counted at least ten times. Sequencing ends 3 residues short of the CDR3 end; the germline J gene provides the rest. This chain links TRBV28 with TRBJ2-3, with D maybe TRBD2 (6 bases). V was cut by 10 bases and J by 3 bases, with 17 bases left in between. This CDR3 is built from 14 residues. The germline V gene has CDR1 MDHEN and CDR2 SYDVKM. The CDR3 spells CATALGGGTDTQYF. CDR3 bases read: TGTGCCACCGCCCTTGGTGGGGGGACAGATACG. Combining the CDR3 with reference TRBV28 and TRBJ2-3 gives the whole variable domain DVKVTQSSRYLVKRTGEKVFLECVQDMDHENMFWYRQDPGLGLRLIYFSYDVKMKEKGDIPEGYSVSREKKERFSLILESASTNQTSMYLCATALGGGTDTQYFGPGTRLTVL.

This clone was observed many times. The CDR3 end falls 3 residues outside the read, so it is completed with the germline J gene. The genes are TRBV2 and TRBJ2-3; D gene unclear. Germline V lookup: CDR1 SNHLY, CDR2 FYNNEI. The CDR3 loop spans 14 amino acids. V was pared by 11 bases and J by 0 bases, with 15 bases between. The sequenced CDR3 bases are TGTGCCGCCCGTCCCGGTTCTAGCACAGATACG. Translating it yields CAARPGSSTDT. The CDR3 reads in full as CAARPGSSTDTQYF.

This clone has a handful of counts. Germline and junction disagree at one end, which may indicate a read error. Read coverage stops 3 residues before the CDR3 terminus; the germline J gene supplies the remainder. This chain links TRBV11-3 with TRBJ2-7; TRBD2 aligns across 7 bases. The CDR3 is made up of 15 amino acids. Germline V gene data show CDR1 as SGHNT and CDR2 as YENEEA. This CDR3 is CASSLGYGGSYEQYF. The CDR3 bases that were read are TGTGCCAGCAGTTTAGGGTATGGCGGGAGCTACGAG.

There are many counts of this clone. The covered CDR3 bases are TGCAGTGCTAGAGATGGCTCGAGTGGCACTGAA. Translated, it gives CSARDGSSGTE. The whole CDR3 sequence is CSARDGSSGTEAFF. The rearrangement links TRBV20-1 to TRBJ1-1; D not resolved. The read gets to within 3 residues of the CDR3 end, and the germline J gene fills in the rest. Germline V gene sequence: CDR1 DFQATT, CDR2 SNEGSKA (reference sequence). Trimming removed 0 bases from V and 4 bases from J, with 12 bases in between. The length of the CDR3 is 14 residues.

Ten or more counts support this clone. The observed sequence ends 3 residues before the CDR3 terminus, with the missing tail filled in from the germline J gene. V is TRBV19 and J is TRBJ1-1; D may be TRBD1 (6 bases). This CDR3 region has 15 residues. Germline CDR1 is LNHDA and CDR2 is SQIVND (reference sequence). Trimming removed 0 bases at V and 5 bases at J, with 13 bases between. This CDR3 reads CASSIDHRVGTEAFF. The part of the CDR3 DNA that was read is TGTGCCAGTAGTATAGATCACAGGGTAGGGACTGAA.

This clone was found many times. The read finishes 3 residues shy of the CDR3 end, and the germline J gene is used to complete it. V gene TRBV29-1 combines with J gene TRBJ1-1; D is ambiguous. The CDR3 covers 14 residues. V was cut by 7 bases and J by 1 base, with 16 bases left in between. CDR1 and CDR2 (germline): SQVTM, ANQGSEA. Partial CDR3 DNA: TGCAGCGCCCCACACCCCAGGCGGAACACTGAA. Its protein product is CSAPHPRRNTE. The whole CDR3 protein reads CSAPHPRRNTEAFF.

This clone was recorded at least ten times. With the read ending 3 residues before the CDR3 end, the germline J gene is used to fill in that end. The chain employs TRBV18 and TRBJ2-1, with 13 bases fitting TRBD2. V shed 1 base, J shed 6 bases, and the junction held 12 bases outside the gene matches. Germline CDR1 KGHSH, CDR2 LQKENI. CDR3 length: 19 amino acids. The DNA read from the CDR3 is TGTGCCAGCTCACCACTTGGGACTAGCGGGACCCGTTCTTCCAATGAG. This codes for CASSPLGTSGTRSSNE. From start to end, the CDR3 is CASSPLGTSGTRSSNEQFF.

This clone has ten or more counts. The read comes to an end 3 residues before the CDR3 does, leaving the germline J gene to fill in the end. This sequence joins TRBV19 and TRBJ1-5; D is perhaps TRBD1 (6 bases). Between the trimmed V and J ends, which lost 7 bases and 6 bases, there was a span of 22 bases. The CDR3 loop spans 16 amino acids. Germline V CDR1 and CDR2: LNHDA, SQIVND (reference sequence). The CDR3 is CASKSIEQGGSQPQHF. CDR3 bases read: TGTGCCAGTAAGAGTATTGAACAGGGAGGTTCTCAGCCC.

Of note for this clone: The read is 3 residues too short to cover the CDR3 end, so that end is filled in from the germline J gene. The chain joins TRBV7-9 to TRBJ2-7; the D is unclear. The germline V gene encodes CDR1 SEHNR and CDR2 FQNEAQ (reference sequence). This CDR3 spans 13 amino acids. V gave up 1 base and J gave up 3 bases, with 7 bases separating them. Partial CDR3 DNA: TGTGCCAGCAGCTTAGGGGCTGGCTACGAG. It translates to CASSLGAGYE. The complete CDR3 sequence is CASSLGAGYEQYF.

The sample holds many counts of this clone. The CDR3 extends 3 residues past the end of the read, so its final part is completed from the germline J gene. This sequence joins TRBV7-6 and TRBJ2-2, with a possible D match to TRBD1 (6 bases). This CDR3 region has 14 residues. Germline V lookup: CDR1 SGHVS, CDR2 FNYEAQ. V lost 8 bases and J 1 base, leaving 11 bases between the germline ends. The CDR3 DNA, read in part, is TGTGCCAGCCGCACGACAGGGAACACCGGGGAG. Amino acids: CASRTTGNTGE. The whole CDR3 sequence reads CASRTTGNTGELFF. Full variable domain (rest looked up from reference TRBV7-6 and TRBJ2-2): GAGVSQSPRYKVTKRGQDVALRCDPISGHVSLYWYRQALGQGPEFLTYFNYEAQQDKSGLPNDRFSAERPEGSISTLTIQRTEQRDSAMYRCASRTTGNTGELFFGEGSRLTVL.

In its sample, this clone ranks as medium-sized. The CDR3 is cut off 3 residues early in the read; its end comes from the germline J gene. V and J are TRBV29-1 and TRBJ2-5; the D gene is possibly TRBD1 (5 bases). Germline assignment: CDR1 SQVTM and CDR2 ANQGSEA. The CDR3 contains 11 residues. V was trimmed by 0 bases and J by 7 bases, leaving 6 bases between them. The CDR3 DNA, read in part, is TGCAGCGTTGAAGAGCAGGGGACC. Translated: CSVEEQGT. In full, the CDR3 is CSVEEQGTQYF.

Turning to this clone: The read ends 3 residues shy of where the CDR3 ends; the end is completed using the germline J gene. J is TRBJ2-3 and V is TRBV2; a possible D gene is TRBD2 (6 bases). This CDR3 contains 16 residues. Germline values: CDR1 SNHLY, CDR2 FYNNEI. The CDR3 sequence is CASKRTREAHQETQYF. Partial CDR3 DNA: TGTGCCAGCAAAAGAACCAGGGAGGCTCACCAAGAGACG.

This clone has ten or more counts. Here the CDR3 reads CASSSGSDTQYF. CDR3 DNA, as far as it was read: TGTGCCAGCAGCTCCGGTTCAGATACG. The chain combines TRBV7-9 with TRBJ2-3; D is uncertain. The sequenced fragment ends 3 residues before the CDR3 boundary, so the rest is inferred from the germline J gene. The CDR3 consists of 12 residues. Trimming shortened V by 4 bases and J by 4 bases, and 6 bases separated the two germline ends. The germline V gene has CDR1 SEHNR and CDR2 FQNEAQ (reference sequence).

There are many counts of this clone. The CDR3 end is not reached by the read, which stops 3 residues before it; the germline J gene fills it in. The chain joins TRBV5-1 to TRBJ1-6, with unresolved D. The V and J ends lost 2 bases and 7 bases respectively, with 16 bases between them. There are 16 residues in the CDR3. CDR1 SGHRS and CDR2 YFSETQ come from the germline V gene. The CDR3 bases that were read are TGCGCCAGCAGCTTATCAGGAGAACTTCAAAATTCACCC. Its protein is CASSLSGELQNSP. The entire CDR3 protein reads CASSLSGELQNSPLHF.

There are many counts of this clone. With the read ending 3 residues before the CDR3 end, the germline J gene is used to fill in that end. The chain employs TRBV10-3 and TRBJ1-2; D may be TRBD1 (5 bases). Trimming shortened V by 2 bases and J by 7 bases, and 5 bases separated the two germline ends. Germline V gene data show CDR1 as ENHRY and CDR2 as SYGVKD. The CDR3 has 11 amino acids. The chain's CDR3 is CAISEDSGYTF. The covered CDR3 bases are TGTGCCATCAGTGAGGACAGTGGC.

This clone was recorded many times. CDR3 amino acids: CASSLTGNTEAFF. Partial CDR3 DNA: TGTGCCAGCAGCCTCACAGGGAACACTGAA. V usage is TRBV11-2 and J usage is TRBJ1-1; D is perhaps TRBD1 (5 bases). The read falls 3 residues short of the CDR3 end, and the missing part is taken from the germline J gene. Germline V gene sequence: CDR1 SGHAT, CDR2 FQNNGV. V was shortened by 5 bases and J by 1 base, with 8 bases between the two germline ends. CDR3 length equals 13 residues.

This clone was observed many times. Read data end 3 residues before the CDR3 end; the end is taken from the germline J gene. The chain is built from TRBV5-1 and TRBJ1-3; D is possibly TRBD1 (6 bases). The germline V gene encodes CDR1 SGHRS and CDR2 YFSETQ. Trimming stripped 4 bases from V and 0 bases from J, with 11 bases between. This CDR3 has 15 residues. The CDR3 protein is CASSPGGGSGNTIYF. The DNA read from the CDR3 is TGCGCCAGCAGCCCGGGAGGGGGCTCTGGAAACACC.

This clone was recorded at least ten times. The CDR3 end lies 3 residues beyond the end of the read and is filled in from the germline J gene. This chain joins TRBV2 and TRBJ2-5, with 11 bases matching TRBD2. Losses at the gene ends were 6 bases for V and 2 bases for J; bases not matched to a gene: 5. The germline CDR1 and CDR2 sequences are SNHLY and FYNNEI. The CDR3 consists of 15 residues. CDR3 amino acids: CASRGLAEEQETQYF. The sequenced CDR3 bases are TGTGCCAGCAGGGGACTAGCGGAGGAACAAGAGACC.

This clone has ten or more counts. Read data end 3 residues before the CDR3 end; the end is taken from the germline J gene. The V gene is TRBV18, the J gene TRBJ1-1; D unclear. CDR3 length: 16 amino acids. V was cut by 0 bases and J by 0 bases, with 11 bases left in between. Germline assignment: CDR1 KGHSH and CDR2 LQKENI. The CDR3 region is CASSPPRGAMNTEAFF. The sequenced CDR3 bases are TGTGCCAGCTCACCACCCCGGGGTGCCATGAACACTGAA.